The 13 T cell receptor beta chains in this list originate from one sample, sequenced in a study of blood T cells in healthy people across ages. A sample-barcoded 5' primer and a J-beta primer mix were used in a second PCR of about 7 to 12 cycles. Each CDR3 protein gets one entry after TCRdb re-called the 5' RACE reads with MiXCR. The repertoire includes approximately 690,000 distinct CDR3 sequences, 40% to 45% of them detected once, and around 30% sits in the top ten. The sequencing input was blood. These receptors were collected from a man at least 80 years old in good health.

This clonotype was seen more than once but under ten times. J is TRBJ2-5 and V is TRBV6-2 or TRBV6-3; D tentatively reads TRBD1 or TRBD2 (5 bases each). V lost 6 bases, J lost 5 bases, and 19 bases lay in between. The germline gives CDR1 MNHEY, CDR2 SVGEGT. CDR3 length: 15 residues. In DNA form, the CDR3 reads TGTGCCAGCAGCCAAGGGACCATTCGGCGGGAGACCCAGTACTTC. Residues: CASSQGTIRRETQYF.

In its sample, this clonotype was seen a few times. The V gene is TRBV9, the J gene TRBJ2-1; 7 nucleotides line up with TRBD2. The length of the CDR3 is 14 residues. The trim removed 4 bases at V and 4 bases at J, leaving 5 bases unmatched. Germline assignment: CDR1 SGDLS and CDR2 YYNGEE. CDR3 sequence: CASSSAGDYNEQFF. Written as DNA, the CDR3 is TGTGCCAGCAGCTCGGCGGGGGATTACAATGAGCAGTTCTTC.

This clonotype was counted once. The CDR3 loop is CASSVSGNSYEQYF. The CDR3 bases are TGTGCCAGCAGTGTTTCCGGGAACTCCTACGAGCAGTACTTC. The rearrangement joins TRBV28 to TRBJ2-7; TRBD2 is a possible D gene (5 bases). The CDR3 contains 14 residues. The V gene's germline CDR1 is MDHEN and CDR2 SYDVKM. The V end was cut by 5 bases, the J end by 0 bases, with 11 bases between.

This clonotype was seen a few times. J is TRBJ2-5 and V is TRBV3-1; D unclear. The germline V and J ends were trimmed by 3 bases and 2 bases, with 10 bases remaining between them. The CDR3 length is 14 residues. Germline V gene sequence: CDR1 LGHDT, CDR2 YNNKEL (reference sequence). The CDR3 protein is CASSHQRRQETQYF. Written as DNA, the CDR3 is TGTGCCAGCAGCCATCAGCGTCGACAAGAGACCCAGTACTTC.

This clonotype has a handful of counts. This chain uses TRBV27 with TRBJ1-2, with a possible D match to TRBD1 (5 bases). This CDR3 region has 13 residues. Germline-derived CDR1 and CDR2 are MNHEY and SMNVEV (reference sequence). Trimming removed 5 bases from V and 8 bases from J, with 15 bases in between. CDR3 region: CASSVWQGGGYTF. The CDR3 DNA follows: TGTGCCAGCAGTGTTTGGCAGGGTGGGGGCTACACCTTC.

There are a few counts of this clonotype. This chain joins TRBV25-1 and TRBJ2-3; D gene ambiguous. Trimming removed 8 bases from V and 6 bases from J, with 9 bases in between. The germline V gene has CDR1 MGHDK and CDR2 SYGVNS. This CDR3 has 11 residues. The CDR3 DNA reads TGTGCCAGCTCTAATGTTGATACGCAGTATTTT. Translation: CASSNVDTQYF.

Only a few counts were recorded for this clonotype. The chain links TRBV20-1 to TRBJ2-1; TRBD2 agrees at 11 bases. The CDR3 has 13 amino acids. Trimming removed 5 bases from V and 8 bases from J; junction bases left unmatched: 5. Germline V gene data show CDR1 as DFQATT and CDR2 as SNEGSKA (reference sequence). Here the CDR3 DNA reads TGCAGTGCTTCGGGACTAGCGGCATATGAGCAGTTCTTC. The encoded protein is CSASGLAAYEQFF.

The chain couples TRBV18 to TRBJ1-5; D remains unclear. The germline V gene encodes CDR1 KGHSH and CDR2 LQKENI. Trimming shortened V by 4 bases and J by 1 base, and 8 bases separated the two germline ends. There are 14 residues in the CDR3. CDR3 sequence: CASSLKESNQPQHF. The CDR3 nucleotides read TGTGCCAGCTCACTTAAGGAGAGCAATCAGCCCCAGCATTTT.

This clonotype was seen a handful of times. The rearrangement links TRBV2 to TRBJ2-6; D perhaps matches TRBD2 (6 bases). The CDR3 runs 19 residues. Germline assignment: CDR1 SNHLY and CDR2 FYNNEI. The germline V and J ends were trimmed by 5 bases and 2 bases, with 22 bases remaining between them. The CDR3 region has the DNA TGTGCCAGCAGTAGGAGGGCACAGGCTACGATCGCTGGGGCCAACGTCCTGACTTTC. Encoded protein: CASSRRAQATIAGANVLTF.

This clonotype was found a few times. The CDR3 sequence: CSARVRPAGVSDTQYF. The CDR3 DNA sequence: TGCAGTGCTAGAGTACGCCCAGCGGGAGTATCAGATACGCAGTATTTT. V usage is TRBV20-1 and J usage is TRBJ2-3; TRBD2 matches at 8 bases. This CDR3 contains 16 residues. The germline gives CDR1 DFQATT, CDR2 SNEGSKA (reference sequence). V lost 1 base to trimming and J lost 4 bases; unmatched junction nucleotides: 10.

This clonotype has a count of ten or more. At one of its ends the junction is not consistent with the germline gene, which may arise from a read error. The chain has TRBV5-1 and TRBJ2-5, with D possibly TRBD2 on 5 matching bases. CDR3 size: 13 residues. The germline V gene encodes CDR1 SGHRS and CDR2 YFSETQ. The CDR3 region has the DNA TGTGCCAGCAGCTTAGGAGGCCAAGAGACCCAGTACTTC. Protein sequence: CASSLGGQETQYF.

The rearrangement uses TRBV4-1 and TRBJ2-5; D possibly corresponds to TRBD2 (5 bases). The CDR3 extends over 14 amino acids. Between the trimmed V and J ends, which lost 2 bases and 1 base, there was a span of 8 bases. Germline V lookup: CDR1 MGHRA, CDR2 YSYEKL. The CDR3 DNA is TGCGCCAGCAGCCAAACCGGGATCCAAGAGACCCAGTACTTC. This translates into CASSQTGIQETQYF.

J is TRBJ2-1 and V is TRBV6-2 or TRBV6-3, with a weak D call TRBD1 (6 bases). The J call may be mistaken, given a closer DNA end match to TRBJ2-7. The CDR3 contains 16 residues. CDR1 is MNHEY, CDR2 SVGEGT, per germline. CDR3 protein: CASSSPQGGSYNEQYF. CDR3 nucleotide sequence: TGTGCCAGCAGTTCCCCTCAAGGGGGTTCCTACAATGAGCAGTACTTC.